These 26 T cell receptor beta chains share one sample of origin, sequenced in a study of identical twins. MiXCR was run by TCRdb on the 5' RACE reads, yielding one entry per CDR3 protein. The table lists 1.5 million or so distinct CDR3 sequences, under 35% of them singletons. The source material was cord blood. All receptors derive from a newborn girl in good health.

This clonotype was seen a handful of times. This chain links TRBV9 with TRBJ2-2; D unresolved. The CDR3 length is 15 residues. Trimming left V 0 bases short and J 6 bases short, with 12 bases between. The germline gives CDR1 SGDLS, CDR2 YYNGEE. The CDR3 DNA reads as TGTGCCAGCAGCGTAGCCAGGCCCCCCGCCGGGGAGCTGTTTTTT. It is translated as CASSVARPPAGELFF.

This chain joins TRBV7-2 and TRBJ2-3; a possible D gene is TRBD2 (5 bases). This CDR3 is 13 amino acids long. The V gene lost 2 bases and the J gene lost 6 bases, with 9 bases spanning the gap. Germline V gene lookup returns CDR1 SGHTA and CDR2 FQGNSA. The CDR3 sequence is CASSLMTGDTQYF. The CDR3 region has the DNA TGTGCCAGCAGCTTAATGACGGGGGATACGCAGTATTTT. The variable domain in full, with the rest retrieved from reference TRBV7-2 and TRBJ2-3, is GAGVSQSPSNKVTEKGKDVELRCDPISGHTALYWYRQSLGQGLEFLIYFQGNSAPDKSGLPSDRFSAERTGGSVSTLTIQRTQQEDSAVYLCASSLMTGDTQYFGPGTRLTVL.

A word on this clonotype: Being one base from a much bigger clone, this may be a read error. The rearrangement uses TRBV13 and TRBJ2-5, with no clear D. The DNA end favors TRBJ2-7, so the J call may be wrong. There are 14 residues in the CDR3. Germline loops: CDR1 PRHDT, CDR2 FYEKMQ (reference sequence). CDR3 DNA: TGTGCCAGCAACCTCCGAGCGCTTATCTACGAGCAGTACTTC. Protein: CASNLRALIYEQYF.

This clonotype was found a few times. The J gene is TRBJ2-3, the V gene TRBV29-1; the D is unclear. The germline V gene encodes CDR1 SQVTM and CDR2 ANQGSEA. The CDR3 length is 10 residues. Trimming cost V 4 bases and J 4 bases, with 3 bases left between them. The CDR3 sequence is CSVVPDTQYF. In DNA form, the CDR3 reads TGCAGCGTTGTCCCAGATACGCAGTATTTT.

The chain has TRBV10-3 and TRBJ2-7, with 9 bases matching TRBD1. The germline gives CDR1 ENHRY, CDR2 SYGVKD. This CDR3 region has 13 residues. J lost 4 bases, V lost 7 bases, and 5 bases had no gene match. CDR3 residues: CAIKQGAPYEQYF. For the CDR3, the DNA is TGTGCCATCAAACAGGGGGCACCTTACGAGCAGTACTTC.

This clonotype has more than one count but fewer than ten. The CDR3 DNA follows: TGCAGTGCTTACTCGGTCCGGGGGACCAATGAGCAGTTCTTC. Translation gives CSAYSVRGTNEQFF. This chain joins TRBV20-1 and TRBJ2-1, with a tentative D call TRBD2 (6 bases). The germline V and J ends were trimmed by 5 bases and 6 bases, with 17 bases remaining between them. The germline V gene has CDR1 DFQATT and CDR2 SNEGSKA (reference sequence). The CDR3 extends over 14 amino acids.

As for this clonotype: A much larger clone lies one base from this, so it may be a read error. The V gene is TRBV9, the J gene TRBJ2-4; 7 positions match TRBD2. Gene TRBJ2-7 matches the end of the DNA better, so the J call may be wrong. The CDR3 runs 16 residues. The V gene's germline CDR1 is SGDLS and CDR2 YYNGEE. The CDR3 nucleotides read TGTGCCAGCAGCCCCCGTGGCGGGGGATTCACCTACGAGCAGTACTTC. It specifies CASSPRGGGFTYEQYF.

This clonotype was observed a handful of times. V gene TRBV9 combines with J gene TRBJ2-1, with 8 positions matching TRBD2. The CDR3 is 16 residues long. After removal of 4 bases from V and 7 bases from J, the junction contained 13 bases not matched to a gene. Germline V gene data show CDR1 as SGDLS and CDR2 as YYNGEE. CDR3: CASSRHGGAVRNEQFF. In DNA form, the CDR3 reads TGTGCCAGCAGCAGACACGGGGGGGCCGTGAGAAATGAGCAGTTCTTC. Full variable domain (outside the CDR3, taken from reference TRBV9 and TRBJ2-1): DSGVTQTPKHLITATGQRVTLRCSPRSGDLSVYWYQQSLDQGLQFLIQYYNGEERAKGNILERFSAQQFPDLHSELNLSSLELGDSALYFCASSRHGGAVRNEQFFGPGTRLTVL.

The rearrangement uses TRBV27 and TRBJ2-2, with D possibly being TRBD2 (6 bases). CDR1 is MNHEY and CDR2 is SMNVEV in the germline V gene (reference sequence). The CDR3 has 15 residues. V was pared by 3 bases and J by 5 bases, with 13 bases between. The CDR3 sequence is CASSFVGGGTGELFF. The CDR3 DNA follows: TGTGCCAGCAGTTTTGTGGGAGGAGGGACCGGGGAGCTGTTTTTT.

The rearrangement links TRBV24-1 to TRBJ1-1, with TRBD1 matching 7 bases. V lost 7 bases, J lost 1 base, and 8 bases stayed unmatched. The germline CDR1 and CDR2 sequences are KGHDR and SFDVKD. CDR3 length: 15 amino acids. Written as DNA, the CDR3 is TGTGCCACCAGGCACAGGGGTGGGGCGAACACTGAAGCTTTCTTT. As protein: CATRHRGGANTEAFF.

This clonotype was seen more than once but under ten times. The CDR3 protein is CASSRPGQGTSSSSYNSPLHF. CDR3 in DNA: TGTGCCAGCTCACGCCCGGGACAGGGGACTTCTTCGAGCTCCTATAATTCACCCCTCCACTTT. The genes are TRBV18 and TRBJ1-6; 10 bases are shared with TRBD1. J was trimmed by 0 bases and V by 4 bases; bases with no gene match: 15. CDR3 length equals 21 residues. Germline assignment: CDR1 KGHSH and CDR2 LQKENI.

This clonotype was counted only a few times. The rearrangement joins TRBV3-1 to TRBJ2-1, with D unresolved. Per the germline V gene, CDR1 is LGHDT and CDR2 is YNNKEL (reference sequence). This CDR3 is built from 11 residues. Trimming took off 1 base at V and 12 bases at J, with 7 bases between the two ends. CDR3 region: CASSQAGPQFF. Here the CDR3 DNA reads TGTGCCAGCAGCCAAGCTGGCCCGCAGTTCTTC.

The genes are TRBV28 and TRBJ2-7, with D perhaps TRBD1 or TRBD2 (5 bases each). Germline V CDR1 and CDR2: MDHEN, SYDVKM. Trimming removed 8 bases from V and 0 bases from J, with 11 bases in between. This CDR3 comprises 13 residues. The CDR3 is CASEGYHSYEQYF. CDR3 DNA sequence: TGTGCCAGCGAGGGGTATCACTCCTACGAGCAGTACTTC.

In this sample, this clonotype turned up a few times. The V call is TRBV12-3 or TRBV12-4, the J call TRBJ1-1; D gene unclear. The CDR3 contains 14 residues. The ends were cut back, 7 bases at V and 4 bases at J, with 16 bases in the middle. The CDR3 reads CASTSETGSTEAFF. The CDR3 DNA reads TGTGCCAGCACCTCGGAGACGGGGAGCACTGAAGCTTTCTTT.

This chain connects TRBV28 to TRBJ2-3; D tentatively reads TRBD1 or TRBD2 (6 bases each). Germline CDR1 reads MDHEN; CDR2 reads SYDVKM. V gave up 5 bases and J gave up 4 bases, with 10 bases separating them. The CDR3 runs to 13 residues. CDR3 DNA sequence: TGTGCCAGCAGTGAGGGGGGATCAGATACGCAGTATTTT. Amino acid sequence: CASSEGGSDTQYF.

About this clonotype: A read error may produce the germline difference seen at one junction end. The chain carries TRBV20-1 and TRBJ1-6; D gene ambiguous. CDR3 length equals 14 residues. CDR1 is DFQATT, CDR2 SNEGSKA, per germline (reference sequence). DNA of the CDR3: TGCAGTGCTAGAGAGGGGAAAGGACGTTCACCCCCCCACTTT. Its protein is CSAREGKGRSPPHF.

This clonotype showed up just a few times. The chain uses TRBV5-6 and TRBJ2-7; the match to TRBD2 covers 7 bases. Germline V gives CDR1 SGHDT, CDR2 YYEEEE. The CDR3 has 15 amino acids. The trim removed 5 bases at V and 6 bases at J, leaving 14 bases unmatched. The CDR3 region is CASRLLLAPSGEQYF. The DNA of the CDR3 is TGTGCCAGCAGGTTACTACTAGCGCCGTCCGGCGAGCAGTACTTC. Supplemented by reference TRBV5-6 and TRBJ2-7, the full variable domain reads DAGVTQSPTHLIKTRGQQVTLRCSPKSGHDTVSWYQQALGQGPQFIFQYYEEEERQRGNFPDRFSGHQFPNYSSELNVNALLLGDSALYLCASRLLLAPSGEQYFGPGTRLTVT.

The chain combines TRBV20-1 with TRBJ1-6; 10 nucleotides align to TRBD1. The CDR3 sequence is 14 residues long. Germline V lookup: CDR1 DFQATT, CDR2 SNEGSKA (reference sequence). The V gene end was trimmed by 6 bases and the J gene end by 5 bases; junction bases not matched to a gene: 4. DNA of the CDR3: TGCAGTGCCAGGGGACAGGGGAATAATTCACCCCTCCACTTT. Protein product: CSARGQGNNSPLHF.

This clonotype was seen a handful of times. The V call is TRBV9, the J call TRBJ1-2; no firm D call. CDR1 SGDLS and CDR2 YYNGEE come from the germline V gene. The length of the CDR3 is 14 residues. The germline V and J ends were trimmed by 1 base and 3 bases, with 10 bases remaining between them. The CDR3 region has the DNA TGTGCCAGCAGCGTACAGCCCCTGGACTATGGCTACACCTTC. Encoded protein: CASSVQPLDYGYTF.

As for this clonotype: With a much larger clone just one base away, this may be a read error. V and J are TRBV10-3 and TRBJ2-3; TRBD2 agrees at 9 bases. This CDR3 has 14 amino acids. Germline lookup yields CDR1 ENHRY and CDR2 SYGVKD. The CDR3 region has the DNA TGTGTCACCTTAGCGGGGGTTAGCACAGATACGCAGTATTTT. Translation: CVTLAGVSTDTQYF.

This clonotype has only a few counts. A much larger clone differs by one base, so this may be a read error. V usage is TRBV27 and J usage is TRBJ2-1, with TRBD2 matching over 11 bases. J lost 4 bases, V lost 8 bases, and 4 bases had no gene match. The CDR3 covers 14 residues. Germline loops: CDR1 MNHEY, CDR2 SMNVEV (reference sequence). Here the CDR3 reads CASAGTSGYNEQFF. CDR3 bases: TGTGCCAGCGCCGGGACTAGCGGATACAATGAGCAGTTCTTC.

CDR3 sequence reads: CAISESSGGVNQPQHF. The CDR3 DNA reads as TGTGCCATCAGTGAGTCGTCAGGGGGTGTCAATCAGCCCCAGCATTTT. This chain connects TRBV10-3 to TRBJ1-5; TRBD1 matches 7 bases. The CDR3 is made up of 16 amino acids. With 0 bases clipped from V and 3 bases from J, the junction kept 5 bases outside the gene matches. Germline CDR1 is ENHRY and CDR2 is SYGVKD.

The sample holds a few counts of this clonotype. The genes are TRBV5-1 and TRBJ2-3; a possible D gene is TRBD1 (6 bases). The length of the CDR3 is 18 residues. The germline CDR1 and CDR2 sequences are SGHRS and YFSETQ. The V gene lost 1 base and the J gene lost 4 bases, with 22 bases spanning the gap. The CDR3 region is CASSLTPTGSLNSDTQYF. Here the CDR3 DNA reads TGCGCCAGCAGCTTGACCCCAACAGGGTCTCTAAACTCAGATACGCAGTATTTT.

This chain uses TRBV25-1 with TRBJ2-5; D may match TRBD1 or TRBD2 (7 bases each). With 7 bases removed from V and 5 bases from J, the gap between germline ends came to 11 bases. Germline-derived CDR1 and CDR2 are MGHDK and SYGVNS. CDR3 length: 12 residues. CDR3 protein: CASNQGGETQYF. The CDR3 DNA reads TGTGCCAGCAATCAGGGGGGGGAGACCCAGTACTTC.

The chain is built from TRBV20-1 and TRBJ2-5; D possibly corresponds to TRBD1 (5 bases). CDR1 and CDR2 (germline): DFQATT, SNEGSKA (reference sequence). The CDR3 is made up of 14 amino acids. The V end lost 5 bases, the J end lost 8 bases, and 21 bases lay between the germline ends. The CDR3 region has the DNA TGCAGTGCTCCCCCAAGGGGCAGTTTCGGAACCCAGTACTTC. This codes for CSAPPRGSFGTQYF.

The V gene is TRBV19, the J gene TRBJ1-2; maybe TRBD1 (5 bases). V shed 5 bases and J shed 4 bases, with 17 bases lying between them. In germline, CDR1 is LNHDA, CDR2 SQIVND (reference sequence). This CDR3 is 15 amino acids long. This CDR3 is CASSHRDGVVYGYTF. The CDR3 region has the DNA TGTGCCAGTAGTCACCGGGACGGGGTGGTCTATGGCTACACCTTC. The full variable domain, its missing parts supplied by reference TRBV19 and TRBJ1-2, is DGGITQSPKYLFRKEGQNVTLSCEQNLNHDAMYWYRQDPGQGLRLIYYSQIVNDFQKGDIAEGYSVSREKKESFPLTVTSAQKNPTAFYLCASSHRDGVVYGYTFGSGTRLTVV.